Listed below are T cell receptor beta chains from one sample, sequenced in a study of T cells after yellow fever vaccination. TCRdb processed the 5' RACE reads anew with MiXCR; each CDR3 protein has one entry. The sample has 350,000 to 450,000 distinct CDR3 sequences; around 20% are singletons. The specimen was PBMCs, collected before the yellow fever booster vaccination. The receptor set was obtained from a man younger than 35 who received the YFV17D yellow fever vaccine. The CDR3 runs from the conserved cysteine through the conserved F or W. Rows may omit the clone size; those that give it use once, few, many or a size class.

size: .; J: TRBJ1-1; V: TRBV7-9; CDR3: CASSRNGRTEAFF
size: .; J: TRBJ2-3; V: TRBV7-2; CDR3: CASSLEGGHTDTQYF
size: .; J: TRBJ2-3; V: TRBV7-2; CDR3: CASRSRGARDTQYF
size: .; J: TRBJ2-3; V: TRBV5-1; CDR3: CASSDTSGGQDTQYF
size: .; J: TRBJ2-1; V: TRBV7-3; CDR3: CASRPTGTGHNEQFF
size: few; J: TRBJ2-3; V: TRBV24-1; CDR3: CATSDRTSGGANADTQYF
size: few; J: TRBJ2-5; V: TRBV10-3; CDR3: CAISQSSGTQYF
size: many; J: TRBJ1-2; V: TRBV20-1; CDR3: CSAKDSNNYGYTF
size: few; J: TRBJ2-7; V: TRBV27; CDR3: CASSPRAGGLIEQYF
size: few; J: TRBJ2-7; V: TRBV27; CDR3: CASSLRTGGNYEQYF
size: few; J: TRBJ1-4; V: TRBV7-2; CDR3: CASSFNRGRDEKLFF
size: .; J: TRBJ2-7; V: TRBV11-2; CDR3: CASSLVADFEQYF